Shown below are 24 T cell receptor beta chains from a single sample sequenced in a study of a mutant IDH1 vaccine in newly diagnosed glioma. Time point: week 5, during vaccination. Vaccine doses each comprised 300 ug of mutant IDH1 20-mer peptide, with topical imiquimod. The table came from immunoSEQ multiplex PCR; TCRdb's copy has only in-frame clones and leaves some out. The table lists 75,000 to 80,000 clones, roughly nine tenths of them singletons. The antigens these receptors bind are not known. The input for sequencing was PBMCs, taken from a glioma patient whose treatment included an IDH1 peptide vaccine. The receptor source for this set is a woman between 45 and 65 years old with glioma.

V and J are TRBV19 and TRBJ2-1; D remains ambiguous. Germline assignment: CDR1 LNHDA and CDR2 SQIVND (reference sequence). The V end lost 1 base, the J end lost 5 bases, and 3 bases lay between the germline ends. The CDR3 is 12 residues long. CDR3 coding DNA: TGTGCCAGTAGTATAGTGGACAATGAGCAGTTCTTC. It specifies CASSIVDNEQFF.

This chain links TRBV5-4 with TRBJ2-3, with D perhaps TRBD2 (5 bases). The CDR3 loop spans 16 amino acids. V was pared by 1 base and J by 1 base, with 13 bases between. CDR1 and CDR2 from the germline V gene are SGHNT and YYREEE (reference sequence). The CDR3 protein is CASSLKRDWGTDTQYF. CDR3 nucleotide sequence: TGTGCCAGCAGCTTGAAGAGGGATTGGGGCACAGATACGCAGTATTTT.

The chain combines TRBV6-1 with TRBJ2-7; possible D gene TRBD2, 5 bases. CDR3 size: 15 residues. Germline CDR1 reads MNHNS; CDR2 reads SASEGT. V was clipped by 8 bases and J by 0 bases, with 17 bases between them. The DNA of the CDR3 is TGTGCCAGCGAGGTCCCTGGGAGCCCCTCCTACGAGCAGTACTTC. This translates into CASEVPGSPSYEQYF.

The chain links TRBV28 to TRBJ2-2; 15 nucleotides agree with TRBD2. This CDR3 is built from 18 residues. Germline CDR1 reads MDHEN; CDR2 reads SYDVKM. V lost 7 bases to trimming and J lost 3 bases; unmatched junction nucleotides: 9. The CDR3 DNA sequence: TGTGCCAGCACACTCCCGGGACTAGCGGGAGGTTACACCGGGGAGCTGTTTTTT. Its protein is CASTLPGLAGGYTGELFF.

This chain links TRBV10-1 with TRBJ1-1; D remains ambiguous. There are 13 residues in the CDR3. Germline V gene sequence: CDR1 WNHNN, CDR2 SYGVQD (reference sequence). Trimming shortened V by 4 bases and J by 1 base, and 7 bases separated the two germline ends. The CDR3: CASSADGNTEAFF. The CDR3 bases are TGCGCCAGCAGTGCGGACGGGAACACTGAAGCTTTCTTT.

V and J are TRBV2 and TRBJ1-3; D call uncertain. The V gene's germline CDR1 is SNHLY and CDR2 FYNNEI. The V and J ends lost 5 bases and 4 bases respectively, with 6 bases between them. The CDR3 is 12 amino acids. CDR3 residues: CASSYGGNTIYF. The CDR3 nucleotides are TGTGCCAGCAGTTACGGGGGAAACACCATATATTTT.

This chain connects TRBV11-2 to TRBJ2-4; 9 bases are shared with TRBD1. V lost 5 bases to trimming and J lost 5 bases; unmatched junction nucleotides: 10. Germline V gene lookup returns CDR1 SGHAT and CDR2 FQNNGV. This CDR3 contains 16 residues. The CDR3 loop reads CASSRPDHRGQNIQYF. The CDR3 DNA follows: TGTGCCAGCAGCCGTCCGGACCACAGGGGGCAAAACATTCAGTACTTC.

CDR3 bases: TGCGCCAGCAGCTCCGAAGGGTCGTACGGGAGAAACACCATATATTTT. Amino acid sequence: CASSSEGSYGRNTIYF. The chain links TRBV5-1 to TRBJ1-3; D not certain. Germline V lookup: CDR1 SGHRS, CDR2 YFSETQ. The germline V and J ends were trimmed by 3 bases and 5 bases, with 18 bases remaining between them. The CDR3 length is 16 residues.

This clone was seen a handful of times. V gene TRBV6-6 combines with J gene TRBJ2-5; no reliable D call. The CDR3 runs 16 residues. The germline V and J ends were trimmed by 0 bases and 2 bases, with 13 bases remaining between them. Looked up from germline, CDR1 is MNHNY and CDR2 is SVGAGI (reference sequence). CDR3 nucleotides: TGTGCCAGCAGTTACTCATCCACGGAGATTCAAGAGACCCAGTACTTC. Translating it yields CASSYSSTEIQETQYF.

CDR3 DNA sequence: TGTGCCAGCAGCCGACAGGGCCATGAGCAGTTCTTC. Its protein is CASSRQGHEQFF. The chain carries TRBV14 and TRBJ2-1, with TRBD1 matching 7 bases. With V trimmed by 4 bases and J by 8 bases, 2 bases remained unmatched. This CDR3 has 12 amino acids. CDR1 SGHDN and CDR2 FVKESK come from the germline V gene.

The chain uses TRBV6-6 and TRBJ2-6; no clear D gene. Trimming removed 5 bases from V and 4 bases from J, with 9 bases in between. The CDR3 sequence is 14 residues long. Germline loops: CDR1 MNHNY, CDR2 SVGAGI (reference sequence). The DNA of the CDR3 is TGTGCCAGCAGTCTAGAAGGAGGGGCCAACGTCCTGACTTTC. Its protein is CASSLEGGANVLTF.

This clone occurred once. This CDR3 reads CASRLETASTEAFF. For the CDR3, the DNA is TGTGCCAGCAGACTAGAGACAGCGTCCACTGAAGCTTTCTTT. The V gene is TRBV6-4, the J gene TRBJ1-1, with D maybe TRBD1 (5 bases). CDR3 length: 14 residues. The V and J ends lost 6 bases and 4 bases respectively, with 15 bases between them. Germline lookup yields CDR1 MRHNA and CDR2 SNTAGT.

DNA for the CDR3: TGTGCCAGCAGCCCGGCTGGGGGTCAGGCCTACGAGCAGTACTTC. It yields the protein CASSPAGGQAYEQYF. The chain links TRBV5-6 to TRBJ2-7; D tentatively fits TRBD1 or TRBD2 (5 bases each). The CDR3 is 15 residues long. Germline loops: CDR1 SGHDT, CDR2 YYEEEE. Trimming stripped 4 bases from V and 2 bases from J, with 16 bases between.

The CDR3 reads CASLHLWDRGVNEQYF. The CDR3 DNA is TGCGCCAGCCTCCACTTGTGGGACAGGGGGGTCAACGAGCAGTACTTC. The chain is built from TRBV10-1 and TRBJ2-7, with 11 nucleotides matching TRBD1. The CDR3 covers 16 residues. Unmatched junction bases numbered 14, after V lost 8 bases and J lost 5 bases. Germline V gives CDR1 WNHNN, CDR2 SYGVQD (reference sequence).

V gene TRBV28 combines with J gene TRBJ2-7; 7 bases align to TRBD1. Germline V gene sequence: CDR1 MDHEN, CDR2 SYDVKM. The length of the CDR3 is 14 residues. V shed 6 bases and J 12 bases; nucleotides not matched to a gene: 17. The CDR3 sequence is CASRTGTVGTGWYF. CDR3 DNA sequence: TGTGCCAGCAGGACCGGGACAGTCGGCACGGGGTGGTACTTC.

The rearrangement links TRBV7-8 to TRBJ2-7; D might be TRBD1 (6 bases). The CDR3 is made up of 13 amino acids. V was shortened by 4 bases and J by 2 bases, with 9 bases between the two germline ends. Germline CDR1 is SGHVS and CDR2 is FQNEAQ. The CDR3 spells CASSSTGAYEQYF. The CDR3 DNA sequence: TGTGCCAGCAGCTCGACAGGAGCCTACGAGCAGTACTTC.

J is TRBJ2-7 and V is TRBV10-2; D is unresolved. This CDR3 spans 12 amino acids. Looked up from germline, CDR1 is WSHSY and CDR2 is SAAADI. Trimming took off 5 bases at V and 3 bases at J, with 8 bases between the two ends. The CDR3 spells CASSTDGYEQYF. The DNA for the CDR3 is TGCGCCAGCAGTACGGACGGCTACGAGCAGTACTTC.

The J gene is TRBJ2-7, the V gene TRBV28; 12 bases are shared with TRBD2. CDR1 is MDHEN and CDR2 is SYDVKM in the germline V gene. The CDR3 is 16 amino acids. The junction had 8 bases not matched to a gene; V was cut back by 8 bases and J by 0 bases. The CDR3 bases are TGTGCCAGCGAACTTTCGGGACTAGCGGGCTCCTACGAGCAGTACTTC. Translating gives CASELSGLAGSYEQYF.

The chain is built from TRBV11-2 and TRBJ2-7; D is undetermined. CDR3 length equals 13 residues. Between the trimmed V and J ends, which lost 1 base and 5 bases, there was a span of 9 bases. CDR1 and CDR2 (germline): SGHAT, FQNNGV. The CDR3 is CASSLGLGDEQYF. For the CDR3, the DNA is TGTGCCAGCAGCTTAGGTCTGGGCGACGAGCAGTACTTC.

The DNA for the CDR3 is TGCGCCAGCAGCTCCGGGACAGCTTCTGCCTCTGGAAACACCATATATTTT. This translates into CASSSGTASASGNTIYF. The chain uses TRBV5-1 and TRBJ1-3; TRBD1 matches 7 bases. After removal of 3 bases from V and 0 bases from J, the junction contained 9 bases not matched to a gene. Germline assignment: CDR1 SGHRS and CDR2 YFSETQ. The CDR3 sequence is 17 residues long. The variable domain in full, completed from reference TRBV5-1 and TRBJ1-3, reads KAGVTQTPRYLIKTRGQQVTLSCSPISGHRSVSWYQQTPGQGLQFLFEYFSETQRNKGNFPGRFSGRQFSNSRSEMNVSTLELGDSALYLCASSSGTASASGNTIYFGEGSWLTVV.

The chain links TRBV11-2 to TRBJ2-1; a possible D gene is TRBD1 (6 bases). There are 12 residues in the CDR3. V was cut by 6 bases and J by 10 bases, with 13 bases left in between. CDR1 SGHAT and CDR2 FQNNGV come from the germline V gene. CDR3: CASRPTGKEQFF. CDR3 in DNA: TGTGCCAGCAGGCCCACAGGGAAAGAGCAGTTCTTC.

V is TRBV15 and J is TRBJ2-3; a weak D match, TRBD1 (6 bases). Germline V lookup: CDR1 LNHNV, CDR2 YYDKDF (reference sequence). CDR3 length: 13 residues. Trimming removed 9 bases from V and 6 bases from J, with 16 bases in between. Here the CDR3 reads CATGTGLGDTQYF. Written as DNA, the CDR3 is TGTGCCACGGGAACAGGGTTGGGGGATACGCAGTATTTT.

The chain couples TRBV28 to TRBJ1-2; 8 bases agree with TRBD1. CDR3 length: 12 amino acids. The germline V gene has CDR1 MDHEN and CDR2 SYDVKM. V was pared by 8 bases and J by 3 bases, with 2 bases of the junction left unmatched. The CDR3 DNA follows: TGTGCCAGCCTGGACAGGGACTATGGCTACACCTTC. Protein sequence: CASLDRDYGYTF.

The chain carries TRBV30 and TRBJ2-2; a possible D gene is TRBD1 (5 bases). With 5 bases removed from V and 1 base from J, the gap between germline ends came to 8 bases. Germline V gene lookup returns CDR1 GTSNPN and CDR2 SVGIG (reference sequence). The CDR3 is 13 residues long. CDR3 nucleotides: TGTGCCTGGTACACAGGGAACACCGGGGAGCTGTTTTTT. Amino acid sequence: CAWYTGNTGELFF.